Shown below are 3 T cell receptor beta chains from a single sample sequenced in a study of shared clonotypes between healthy human individuals. Using immunoSEQ multiplex PCR, the repertoire was profiled, and TCRdb retains in-frame clones only, with some absent. The data hold 2 million to 2.5 million clones, with roughly 90% observed a single time. Source material: naive CD4+ T cells from PBMCs. As to subset: CD45RA+ positively selected. The receptors originated from a man younger than 35 in good health. Some clones in this sample may be carry-over from other donors' samples.

J is TRBJ2-5 and V is TRBV29-1, with D unresolved. V gave up 5 bases and J gave up 4 bases, with 17 bases separating them. This CDR3 comprises 14 residues. Germline loops: CDR1 SQVTM, CDR2 ANQGSEA. The CDR3 DNA is TGCAGCGTTCTCCGAGGTGGCACCGGAGAGACCCAGTACTTC. Translation: CSVLRGGTGETQYF.

This chain links TRBV9 with TRBJ2-1; D is possibly TRBD2 (6 bases). V shed 3 bases and J shed 9 bases, with 22 bases lying between them. Per germline, CDR1 SGDLS and CDR2 YYNGEE. The CDR3 totals 16 residues. The CDR3 here is CASSALGTANNGEQFF. The CDR3 DNA follows: TGTGCCAGCAGCGCACTCGGGACTGCCAACAACGGTGAGCAGTTCTTC.

For this clone: The same CDR3 can be traced to other DNA sequences in this sample. This chain uses TRBV19 with TRBJ2-2, with D uncertain. CDR1 is LNHDA and CDR2 is SQIVND in the germline V gene (reference sequence). This CDR3 region has 11 residues. Trimming left V 8 bases short and J 5 bases short, with 6 bases between. The CDR3 is CASSYTGELFF. CDR3 DNA: TGTGCCAGTTCTTATACCGGGGAGCTGTTTTTT.